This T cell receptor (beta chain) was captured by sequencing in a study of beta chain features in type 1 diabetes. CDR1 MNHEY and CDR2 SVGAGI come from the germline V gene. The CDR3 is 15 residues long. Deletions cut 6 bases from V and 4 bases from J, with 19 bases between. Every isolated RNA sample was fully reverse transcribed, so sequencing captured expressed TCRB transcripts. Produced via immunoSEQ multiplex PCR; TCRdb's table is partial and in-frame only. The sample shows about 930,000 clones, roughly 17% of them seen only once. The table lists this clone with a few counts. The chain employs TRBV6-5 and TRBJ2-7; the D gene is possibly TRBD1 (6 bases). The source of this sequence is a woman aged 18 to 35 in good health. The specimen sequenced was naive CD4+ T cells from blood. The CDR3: CASSPSYGTTYEQYF. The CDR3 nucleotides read TGTGCCAGCAGCCCCAGCTATGGGACAACTTACGAGCAGTACTTC.